This TCR beta chain comes out of a study of T cell responses to AZD1222 COVID-19 vaccine. Using immunoSEQ multiplex PCR, the repertoire was profiled, and TCRdb retains in-frame clones only, with some absent. This sample has around 120,000 clones, with around 94% found just once. Germline CDR1 ENHRY, CDR2 SYGVKD. V was shortened by 7 bases and J by 4 bases, with 8 bases between the two germline ends. CDR3 length: 12 amino acids. Sequences were derived from peripheral blood, sampled on day 0 of AZD1222 vaccination. This rearrangement joins TRBV10-3 to TRBJ2-1, with D tentatively TRBD1 (6 bases). The TCR comes from an adult in good health. The CDR3 DNA sequence: TGTGCCATCAATGACAGGTACAATGAGCAGTTCTTC. Translated, it gives CAINDRYNEQFF.